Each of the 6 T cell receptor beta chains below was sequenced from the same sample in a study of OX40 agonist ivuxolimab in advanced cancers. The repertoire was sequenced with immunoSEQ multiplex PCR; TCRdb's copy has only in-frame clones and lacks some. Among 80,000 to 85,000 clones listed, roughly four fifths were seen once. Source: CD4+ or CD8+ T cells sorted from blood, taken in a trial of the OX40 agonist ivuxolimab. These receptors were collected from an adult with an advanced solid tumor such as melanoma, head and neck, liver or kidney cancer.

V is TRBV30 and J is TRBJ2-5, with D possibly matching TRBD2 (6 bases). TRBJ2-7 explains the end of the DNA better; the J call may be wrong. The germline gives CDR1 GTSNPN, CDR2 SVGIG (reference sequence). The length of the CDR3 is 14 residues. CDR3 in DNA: TGTGCCTGGAGCCCCCTCGTGGGGGGCTACGAGCAGTACTTC. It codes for CAWSPLVGGYEQYF.

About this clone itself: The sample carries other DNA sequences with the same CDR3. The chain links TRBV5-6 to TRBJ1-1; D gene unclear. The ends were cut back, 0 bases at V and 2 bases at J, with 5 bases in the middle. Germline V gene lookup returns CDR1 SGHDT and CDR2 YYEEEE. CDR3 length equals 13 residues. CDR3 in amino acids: CASSLGGNTEAFF. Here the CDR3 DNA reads TGTGCCAGCAGCTTGGGAGGCAACACTGAAGCTTTCTTT.

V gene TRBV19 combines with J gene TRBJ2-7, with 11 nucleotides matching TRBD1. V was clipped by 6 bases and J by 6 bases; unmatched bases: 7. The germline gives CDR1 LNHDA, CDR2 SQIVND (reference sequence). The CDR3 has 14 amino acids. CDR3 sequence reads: CASRPGQGVGEQYF. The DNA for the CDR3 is TGTGCCAGTAGACCGGGACAGGGGGTCGGCGAGCAGTACTTC.

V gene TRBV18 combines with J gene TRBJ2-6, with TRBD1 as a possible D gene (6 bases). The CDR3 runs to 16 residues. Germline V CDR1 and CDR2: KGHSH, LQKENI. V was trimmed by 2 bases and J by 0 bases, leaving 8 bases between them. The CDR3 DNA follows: TGTGCCAGCTCACCATGGGACATCTCTGGGGCCAACGTCCTGACTTTC. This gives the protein CASSPWDISGANVLTF.

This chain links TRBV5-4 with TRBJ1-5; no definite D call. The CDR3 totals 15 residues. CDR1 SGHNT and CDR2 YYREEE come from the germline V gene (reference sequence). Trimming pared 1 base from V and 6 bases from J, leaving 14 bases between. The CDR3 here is CASSLKSRSTQPQHF. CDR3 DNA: TGTGCCAGCAGCTTGAAGTCCAGGTCTACTCAGCCCCAGCATTTT.

As DNA, the CDR3 is TGTGCCAGCAGCTTAGTTGTTGGGGGCCTCACAGATACGCAGTATTTT. Protein sequence: CASSLVVGGLTDTQYF. The chain employs TRBV7-9 and TRBJ2-3; a possible D gene is TRBD1 (6 bases). Trimming removed 1 base from V and 2 bases from J, with 13 bases in between. Germline V gene sequence: CDR1 SEHNR, CDR2 FQNEAQ (reference sequence). CDR3 length: 16 amino acids.